This T cell receptor (beta chain) came from a study of T cell responses to AZD1222 COVID-19 vaccine. Study-level findings and limits: Two AZD1222 administrations were followed by greater Spike-specific TCR breadth and depth.

The sample holds one count of this clone. Its antigen is as yet unknown. Per germline, CDR1 LGHDT and CDR2 YNNKEL (reference sequence). V lost 4 bases, J lost 5 bases, and 11 bases lay in between. The CDR3 has 13 residues. Generated by immunoSEQ multiplex PCR, the TCRdb table keeps only in-frame clones and is missing some. The table lists about 120,000 clones, roughly 92% of them singletons, with approximately 2.7% in the top ten. The chain is built from TRBV3-1 (or the pseudogene TRBV3-2) and TRBJ2-5; possibly TRBD2 for D (7 bases). The material sequenced was peripheral blood, taken 28 days after the second AZD1222 dose. The receptor was isolated from an adult who received the AZD1222 COVID-19 vaccine. The DNA of the CDR3 is TGTGCCAGCAGCCTGGGGGGGCGGGAGACCCAGTACTTC. Translation gives CASSLGGRETQYF.